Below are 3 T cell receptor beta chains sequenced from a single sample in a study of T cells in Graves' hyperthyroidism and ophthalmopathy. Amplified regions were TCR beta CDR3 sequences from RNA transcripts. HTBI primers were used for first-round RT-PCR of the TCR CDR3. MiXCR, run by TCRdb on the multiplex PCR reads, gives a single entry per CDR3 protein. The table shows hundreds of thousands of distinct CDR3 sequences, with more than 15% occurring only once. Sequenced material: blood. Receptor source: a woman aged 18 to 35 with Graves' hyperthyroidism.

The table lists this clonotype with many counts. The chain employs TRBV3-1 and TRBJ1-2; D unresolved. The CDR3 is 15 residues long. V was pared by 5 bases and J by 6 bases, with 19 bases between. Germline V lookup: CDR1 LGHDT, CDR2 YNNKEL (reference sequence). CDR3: CASSKGLQKGNGYTF. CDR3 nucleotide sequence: TGTGCCAGCAGCAAAGGCCTACAGAAGGGAAATGGCTACACCTTC.

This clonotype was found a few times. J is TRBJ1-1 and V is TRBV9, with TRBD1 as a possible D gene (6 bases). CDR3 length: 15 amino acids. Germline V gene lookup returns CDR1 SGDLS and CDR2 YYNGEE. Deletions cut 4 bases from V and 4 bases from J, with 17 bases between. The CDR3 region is CASSPLQGLGTEAFF. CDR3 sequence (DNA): TGTGCCAGCAGCCCCCTACAGGGTTTGGGCACTGAAGCTTTCTTT. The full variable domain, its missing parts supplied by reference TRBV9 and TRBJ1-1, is DSGVTQTPKHLITATGQRVTLRCSPRSGDLSVYWYQQSLDQGLQFLIQYYNGEERAKGNILERFSAQQFPDLHSELNLSSLELGDSALYFCASSPLQGLGTEAFFGQGTRLTVV.

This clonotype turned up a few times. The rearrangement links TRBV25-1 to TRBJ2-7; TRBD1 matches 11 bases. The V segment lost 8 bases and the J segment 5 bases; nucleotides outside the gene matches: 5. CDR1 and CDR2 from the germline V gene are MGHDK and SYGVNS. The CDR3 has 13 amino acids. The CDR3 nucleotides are TGTGCCAGCCAGCGGGACAGGGGGAACGAGCAGTACTTC. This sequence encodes CASQRDRGNEQYF.